One T cell receptor (beta chain) is described in this entry. The sample originates from a study of patients and donors after allogeneic stem cell transplantation. TCRdb recomputed calls from the RT-PCR reads with MiXCR, one row per CDR3 protein. The data show some 150,000 distinct CDR3 sequences, about 36% seen once. V lost 4 bases, J lost 5 bases, and 10 bases stayed unmatched. The CDR3 totals 15 residues. Germline V CDR1 and CDR2: GTSNPN, SVGIG (reference sequence). The source material was blood, either unsorted or a sorted T cell fraction (not recorded which). This TCR was sampled from a human donor who was either an allogeneic HSCT recipient or a stem cell or donor lymphocyte infusion donor (not recorded which). It is not recorded whose cells these are; they may come from a transplant donor. This chain uses TRBV30 with TRBJ1-4; 7 nucleotides align to TRBD1. As DNA, the CDR3 is TGTGCCTGGACAGATCGGAACAGGGGAAATGAAAAACTGTTTTTT. Its translation is CAWTDRNRGNEKLFF.